This TCR beta chain is drawn from a study of PD-1 blockade in classical Hodgkin lymphoma. As for this clone: Its target is not known. The same CDR3 can be traced to other DNA sequences in this sample.

The CDR3 totals 12 residues. Between the trimmed V and J ends, which lost 5 bases and 4 bases, there was a span of 9 bases. Germline V gene data show CDR1 as WSHSY and CDR2 as SAAADI. General study results and limits: The origin of the repertoire differences remains undefined, with disease activity or prior therapy as possible causes.

Each patient experienced a relapse that followed autologous stem cell transplantation, and brentuximab vedotin exposure varied. Assay: immunoSEQ multiplex PCR; the TCRdb copy retains only in-frame clones and omits some. Seen here are 20,000 to 25,000 clones, over 60% observed once, and the top ten hold about 8.6%. This specimen consisted of peripheral blood mononuclear cells (PBMCs), obtained before the second cycle of nivolumab. The sequence was collected from a human donor with classical Hodgkin lymphoma. The chain couples TRBV10-2 to TRBJ2-7; D remains ambiguous. The CDR3 protein is CASSSSGYEQYF. CDR3 nucleotide sequence: TGCGCCAGCAGTAGTTCCGGATACGAGCAGTACTTC.